These T cell receptor beta chains were read from a single sample in a study of T cells after yellow fever vaccination. Via MiXCR, TCRdb re-called the 5' RACE reads, giving one row per CDR3 protein. The data hold a few hundred thousand distinct CDR3 sequences, with about a sixth observed a single time. Sequenced material: PBMCs, taken 5 to 6 days after the first yellow fever vaccination. The origin of the receptors is a man younger than 30 who received the YFV17D yellow fever vaccine. Each CDR3 is given with its conserved first and last residue. The D gene is left open where the match is weak. Some rows mark clone size as missing; the rest say once, few, many or name a class of expanded clone.

v_call	d_call	clone_size	j_call	cdr3_nt	cdr3_aa
TRBV12-3/TRBV12-4	.	.	TRBJ2-5	TGTGCCAGCAGTTTTATGGGCTCCGGGACCCAGTACTTC	CASSFMGSGTQYF
TRBV6-2/TRBV6-3	TRBD1	.	TRBJ1-1	TGTGCCAGCAGTTACTCGACTGTCCCGGGACAGGGAGGGAACACTGAAGCTTTCTTT	CASSYSTVPGQGGNTEAFF
TRBV12-3/TRBV12-4	.	many	TRBJ1-1	TGTGCCAGCAGTTTAACAGAGAACACTGAAGCTTTCTTT	CASSLTENTEAFF
TRBV7-2	.	few	TRBJ2-5	TGTGCCAGCGCCAGGGACCGGGGGGCGCAAGAGACCCAGTACTTC	CASARDRGAQETQYF
TRBV5-4	TRBD2	few	TRBJ2-2	TGTGCCAGCAGCTCGACTAGCGGGGGGGCCTCCGGGGAGCTGTTTTTT	CASSSTSGGASGELFF
TRBV6-1	TRBD1	few	TRBJ1-6	TGTGCCAGCAGTAGAGGGTGGGGGGACAGGGACTCACCCCTCCACTTT	CASSRGWGDRDSPLHF
TRBV20-1	.	many	TRBJ1-2	TGCAGTGCTAGATCGGTCGCGCGGCACGGCCATGGCTACACCTTC	CSARSVARHGHGYTF
TRBV3-1	.	.	TRBJ2-5	TGTGCCAGCAGCCAAGATTCCAGGGTCGGAGGATACCAAGAGACCCAGTACTTC	CASSQDSRVGGYQETQYF
TRBV5-5	.	many	TRBJ2-3	TGTGCCAGCAGCTGGACCGGGGGGCCGGCCTACACAGATACGCAGTATTTT	CASSWTGGPAYTDTQYF
TRBV7-2	TRBD1	few	TRBJ2-1	TGTGCCAGCAGCTTAGAGGGACAGAATGAGCAGTTCTTC	CASSLEGQNEQFF
TRBV6-5	.	.	TRBJ1-1	TGTGCCAGCAGTTACTACACCCGGAACACTGAAGCTTTCTTT	CASSYYTRNTEAFF
TRBV7-9	.	.	TRBJ2-3	TGTGCCAGCAGCTCCCCAGGGTCCCCAGATACGCAGTATTTT	CASSSPGSPDTQYF
TRBV5-6	.	few	TRBJ2-1	TGTGCCAGCAGCGAGGGACGGCGGGTACACAATGAGCAGTTCTTC	CASSEGRRVHNEQFF
TRBV7-2	TRBD2	.	TRBJ2-3	TGTGCCAGCAGCCAGGAGGTAGCGGGGGGCCCCACAGATACGCAGTATTTT	CASSQEVAGGPTDTQYF
TRBV6-5	.	many	TRBJ2-1	TGTGCCAGCAGTTCATCCCCACTAGTGTATGAGCAGTTCTTC	CASSSSPLVYEQFF
TRBV27	TRBD1	.	TRBJ1-5	TGTGCCAGCAGTTTACTGTCCGGGACAGTTTACAATCAGCCCCAGCATTTT	CASSLLSGTVYNQPQHF
TRBV29-1	TRBD1	.	TRBJ2-1	TGCAGCGTTGAGGGGACAGGACACAATGAGCAGTTCTTC	CSVEGTGHNEQFF
TRBV11-2	TRBD2	few	TRBJ2-3	TGTGCCAGCAGCTCCGGACTAGCGGGGGGTGCAGATACGCAGTATTTT	CASSSGLAGGADTQYF
TRBV11-2	.	.	TRBJ2-2	TGTGCCAGCAACCTACGGGGGTCCACCGGGGAGCTGTTTTTT	CASNLRGSTGELFF
TRBV2	.	many	TRBJ2-7	TGTGCCAGCAGTGAAAACGAGGGCCGGGAGCAGTACTTC	CASSENEGREQYF
TRBV5-1	TRBD2	.	TRBJ2-2	TGCGCCAGCAGCCGGGACGGACTAGTTCCCGGGGAGCTGTTTTTT	CASSRDGLVPGELFF
TRBV6-2/TRBV6-3	.	few	TRBJ2-5	TGTGCCACCCATCCACTACGGACTATAGAGACCCAGTACTTC	CATHPLRTIETQYF
TRBV7-9	.	few	TRBJ1-1	TGTGCCAGCAGCTTAATGCGTTCTGAAGCTTTCTTT	CASSLMRSEAFF
TRBV5-1	.	.	TRBJ1-1	TGCGCCAGCAGCCAACTTCCAGGGGCTTCGAACACTGAAGCTTTCTTT	CASSQLPGASNTEAFF
TRBV6-1	TRBD1	few	TRBJ1-2	TGTGCCAGCAGCCTACAGGGGGCGCGGGACTATGGCTACACCTTC	CASSLQGARDYGYTF
TRBV4-3	.	few	TRBJ2-2	TGCGCCAGCAGCCAAGATTCGGCGGGGGCACTAGTGTCGGGGGAGCTGTTTTTT	CASSQDSAGALVSGELFF
TRBV6-5	.	.	TRBJ2-7	TGTGCCAGCAGTTACTCTTGGGCAGGGTATACCTACGAGCAGTACTTC	CASSYSWAGYTYEQYF
TRBV6-2/TRBV6-3	TRBD1	few	TRBJ2-5	TGTGCCAGCAGCACAGGGGGCTTTGGAGAGACCCAGTACTTC	CASSTGGFGETQYF
TRBV7-8	.	many	TRBJ2-1	TGTGCCAGCAGCCCGGCCCGAGGGGTTCTGGGGGATGAGCAGTTCTTC	CASSPARGVLGDEQFF
TRBV5-1	.	.	TRBJ2-3	TGCGCCAGCAGCCTAGGGTTAAGCTCAGTAGATACGCAGTATTTT	CASSLGLSSVDTQYF
TRBV12-3/TRBV12-4	.	.	TRBJ2-1	TGTGCCAGCAGCTTCATTCATGAGCAGTTCTTC	CASSFIHEQFF
TRBV7-2	TRBD2	many	TRBJ2-3	TGTGCCAGCAGCTTATCCCCAGCGGGGGGGCCGGGGGGGAATTGGGGCCAAGATACGCAGTATTTT	CASSLSPAGGPGGNWGQDTQYF
TRBV7-3	.	few	TRBJ1-4	TGTGCCAGCAGCCTCAGAGGTCGGGGGCAGGGTAATGAAAAACTGTTTTTT	CASSLRGRGQGNEKLFF
TRBV6-1	TRBD2	.	TRBJ2-3	TGTGCCAGCAACTTGGCGGGAGACACAGATACGCAGTATTTT	CASNLAGDTDTQYF
TRBV7-2	.	few	TRBJ2-7	TGTGCCAGCAGCTTCCGGGAAAGCTCCTACGAGCAGTACTTC	CASSFRESSYEQYF
TRBV11-3	TRBD2	few	TRBJ2-1	TGTGCCAGCAGCCCACTGACAAGCGGGGGGCACAATGAGCAGTTCTTC	CASSPLTSGGHNEQFF
TRBV5-5	TRBD1	few	TRBJ2-1	TGTGCCAGCAGCTTGGCAGGACAGGGCGGATATGAGCAGTTCTTC	CASSLAGQGGYEQFF
TRBV5-5	.	few	TRBJ1-1	TGTGCCAGCAGCCGGACCGGGACTGAATACACTGAAGCTTTCTTT	CASSRTGTEYTEAFF
TRBV5-4	TRBD2	.	TRBJ2-5	TGTGCCAGCAGCTTGAATGCGGGGGGAGAGACCCAGTACTTC	CASSLNAGGETQYF
TRBV14	TRBD2	few	TRBJ2-1	TGTGCCAGCAGCCCGTGGGGGGACAGGGGACTAGCGGGTACCTACAATGAGCAGTTCTTC	CASSPWGDRGLAGTYNEQFF
TRBV7-2	TRBD1	.	TRBJ2-4	TGTGCCAGCAGCCTTGGCGCCTGGACAGGGTTGCACTTC	CASSLGAWTGLHF